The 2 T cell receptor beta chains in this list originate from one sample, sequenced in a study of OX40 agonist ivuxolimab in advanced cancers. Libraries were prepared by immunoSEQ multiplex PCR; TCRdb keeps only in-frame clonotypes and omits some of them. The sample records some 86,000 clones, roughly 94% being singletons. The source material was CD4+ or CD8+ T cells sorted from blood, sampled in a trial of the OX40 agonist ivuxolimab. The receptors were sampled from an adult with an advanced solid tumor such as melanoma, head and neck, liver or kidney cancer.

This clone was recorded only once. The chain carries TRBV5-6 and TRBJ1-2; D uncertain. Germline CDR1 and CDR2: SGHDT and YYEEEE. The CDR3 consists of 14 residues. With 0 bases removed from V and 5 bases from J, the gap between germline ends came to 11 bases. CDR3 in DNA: TGTGCCAGCAGCTTGGGGGAATCACCGTATGGCTACACCTTC. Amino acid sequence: CASSLGESPYGYTF.

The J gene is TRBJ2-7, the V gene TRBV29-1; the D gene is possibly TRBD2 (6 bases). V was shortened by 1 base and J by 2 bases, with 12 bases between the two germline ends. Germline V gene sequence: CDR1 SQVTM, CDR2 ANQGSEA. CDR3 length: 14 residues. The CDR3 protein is CSVEGRDTPYEQYF. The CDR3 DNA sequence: TGCAGCGTTGAAGGGAGGGATACGCCCTACGAGCAGTACTTC.